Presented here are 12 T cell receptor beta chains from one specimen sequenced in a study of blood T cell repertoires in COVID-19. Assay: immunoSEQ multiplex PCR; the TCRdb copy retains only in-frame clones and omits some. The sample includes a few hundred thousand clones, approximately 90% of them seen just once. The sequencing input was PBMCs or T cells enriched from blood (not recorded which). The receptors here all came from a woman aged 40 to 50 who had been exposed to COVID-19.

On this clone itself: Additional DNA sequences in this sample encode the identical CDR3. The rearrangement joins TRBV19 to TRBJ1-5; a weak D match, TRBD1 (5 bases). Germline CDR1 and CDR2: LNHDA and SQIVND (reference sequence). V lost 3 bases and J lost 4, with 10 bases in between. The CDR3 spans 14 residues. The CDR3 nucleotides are TGTGCCAGTAGTATTAGGCAGGGAAATCAGCCCCAGCATTTT. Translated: CASSIRQGNQPQHF.

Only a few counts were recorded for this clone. The CDR3 reads CASSSDRQGAGEKLFF. In nucleotides, the CDR3 is TGTGCCAGCAGCTCTGACCGACAGGGGGCAGGGGAAAAACTGTTTTTT. The genes are TRBV5-4 and TRBJ1-4, with 10 bases that match TRBD1. The CDR3 contains 16 residues. Unmatched junction bases numbered 10, after V lost 3 bases and J lost 8 bases. From germline, CDR1 is SGHNT and CDR2 YYREEE (reference sequence).

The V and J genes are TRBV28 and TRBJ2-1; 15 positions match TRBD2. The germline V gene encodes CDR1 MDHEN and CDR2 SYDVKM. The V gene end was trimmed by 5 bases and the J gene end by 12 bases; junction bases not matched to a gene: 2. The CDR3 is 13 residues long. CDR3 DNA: TGTGCCAGCAGTCCGGGACTAGCGGGAGGGCAGTTCTTC. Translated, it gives CASSPGLAGGQFF.

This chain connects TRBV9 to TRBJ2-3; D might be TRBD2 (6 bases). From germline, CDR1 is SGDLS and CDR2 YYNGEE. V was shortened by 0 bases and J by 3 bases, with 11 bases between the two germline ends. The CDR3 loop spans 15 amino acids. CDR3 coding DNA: TGTGCCAGCAGCGTAGGGGGACTCCTTACAGATACGCAGTATTTT. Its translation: CASSVGGLLTDTQYF.

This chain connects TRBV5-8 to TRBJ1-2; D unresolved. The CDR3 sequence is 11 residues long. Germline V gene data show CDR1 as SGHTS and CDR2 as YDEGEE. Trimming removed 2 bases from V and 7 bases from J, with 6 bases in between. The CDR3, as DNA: TGTGCCAGCAGCTTTATCGGTGGCTACACCTTC. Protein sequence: CASSFIGGYTF.

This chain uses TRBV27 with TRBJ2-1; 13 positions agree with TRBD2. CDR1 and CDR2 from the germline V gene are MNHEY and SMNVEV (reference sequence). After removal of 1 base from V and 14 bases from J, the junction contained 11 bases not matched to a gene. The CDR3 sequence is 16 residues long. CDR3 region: CASSLFTGTSGTSEFF. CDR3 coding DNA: TGTGCCAGCAGTTTATTTACCGGGACTAGCGGGACCTCGGAGTTCTTC.

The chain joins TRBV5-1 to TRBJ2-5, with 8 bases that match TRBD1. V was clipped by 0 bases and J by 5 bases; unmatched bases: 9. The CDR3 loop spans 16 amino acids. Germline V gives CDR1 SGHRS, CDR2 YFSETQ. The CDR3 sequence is CASSLVSGQGSETQYF. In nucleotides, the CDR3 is TGCGCCAGCAGCTTGGTTTCCGGACAGGGATCGGAGACCCAGTACTTC.

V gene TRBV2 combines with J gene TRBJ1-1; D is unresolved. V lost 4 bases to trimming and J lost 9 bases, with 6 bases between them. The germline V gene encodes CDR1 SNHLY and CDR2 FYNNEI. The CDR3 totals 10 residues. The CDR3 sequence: CASSVQKAFF. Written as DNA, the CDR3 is TGTGCCAGCAGTGTACAGAAAGCTTTCTTT.

The CDR3: CASANRGNQPQHF. CDR3 DNA: TGTGCCAGCGCCAACAGGGGCAATCAGCCCCAGCATTTT. V gene TRBV2 combines with J gene TRBJ1-5, with D possibly matching TRBD1 (6 bases). The V gene lost 8 bases and the J gene lost 2 bases, with 10 bases spanning the gap. The CDR3 spans 13 residues. Germline values: CDR1 SNHLY, CDR2 FYNNEI.

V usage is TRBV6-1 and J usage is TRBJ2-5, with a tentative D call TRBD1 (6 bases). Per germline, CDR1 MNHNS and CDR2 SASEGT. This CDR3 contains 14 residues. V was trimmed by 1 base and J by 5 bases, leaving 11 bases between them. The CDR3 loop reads CASSEVRGWETQYF. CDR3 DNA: TGTGCCAGCAGTGAAGTGAGGGGGTGGGAGACCCAGTACTTC.

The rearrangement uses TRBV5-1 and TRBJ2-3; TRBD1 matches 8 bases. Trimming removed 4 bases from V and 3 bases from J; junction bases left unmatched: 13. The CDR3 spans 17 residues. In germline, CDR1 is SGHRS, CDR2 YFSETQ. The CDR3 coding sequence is TGCGCCAGCAGCGGGACAGGCGGCCCCTCGGGTACAGATACGCAGTATTTT. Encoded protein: CASSGTGGPSGTDTQYF.

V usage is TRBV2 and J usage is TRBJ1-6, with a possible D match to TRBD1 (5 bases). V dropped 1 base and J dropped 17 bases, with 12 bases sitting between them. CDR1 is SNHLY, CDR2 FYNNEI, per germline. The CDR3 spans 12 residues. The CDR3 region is CASSEDSQGFHF. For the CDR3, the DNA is TGTGCCAGCAGTGAAGACAGCCAGGGTTTCCACTTT.